What follows is one T cell receptor (beta chain) and its context. The data derive from a study of control samples from healthy donors and cancer patients. Sequencing was performed with immunoSEQ multiplex PCR; in TCRdb, only in-frame clones are kept and a portion is missing. The table lists 120,000 to 150,000 clones, more than 85% of them singletons. CDR1 and CDR2 (germline): MNHEY, SVGAGI. The CDR3 runs 15 residues. V lost 8 bases to trimming and J lost 4 bases, with 20 bases between them. The chain links TRBV6-5 to TRBJ1-1; weak D call: TRBD1 (5 bases). The clonotype originates from a woman between 25 and 40 years old in good health. Sequenced material: blood. The CDR3 here is CASGGRGGEGTEAFF. The CDR3 DNA sequence: TGTGCCAGCGGCGGGCGAGGAGGGGAGGGCACTGAAGCTTTCTTT.